The rows below give T cell receptor beta chains drawn from one sample of a study of human T cells and chemical hapten exposure. TCRdb ran MiXCR on the reads and lists one entry per CDR3 protein. This table holds about 120,000 distinct CDR3 sequences, approximately 9.3% found once. Sequencing was done on a sample of whole blood. These receptors originate from a human donor in good health. Some clones in this sample may be carry-over from other donors' samples. CDR3s include the opening cysteine and the closing phenylalanine or tryptophan. The D gene is left open where the match is weak. Clone size appears in some rows only: once, few, many, or a class for an expanded clone.

d_gene: TRBD1; v_gene: TRBV29-1; j_gene: TRBJ1-5; abundance: few; CDR3nt: TGCAGCGCCCGGGACAGCATCTATCAGCCCCAGCATTTT; CDR3aa: CSARDSIYQPQHF
d_gene: .; v_gene: TRBV19; j_gene: TRBJ1-5; abundance: few; CDR3nt: TGTGCCAGTAGTATAATGACGGGGAATCAGCCCCAGCATTTT; CDR3aa: CASSIMTGNQPQHF
d_gene: .; v_gene: TRBV11-2; j_gene: TRBJ1-6; abundance: many; CDR3nt: TGTGCCAGCAGCTTAGCCACGACAGTCTCCTATAATTCACCCCTCCACTTT; CDR3aa: CASSLATTVSYNSPLHF
d_gene: TRBD1; v_gene: TRBV12-3/TRBV12-4; j_gene: TRBJ1-5; abundance: .; CDR3nt: TGTGCCAGCAGGGAACAGGGGAGCAATCAGCCCCAGCATTTT; CDR3aa: CASREQGSNQPQHF
d_gene: .; v_gene: TRBV20-1; j_gene: TRBJ1-3; abundance: many; CDR3nt: TGCAGTGCTAGAGTGCGGGGTAGTGGAAACACCATATATTTT; CDR3aa: CSARVRGSGNTIYF
d_gene: .; v_gene: TRBV6-2/TRBV6-3; j_gene: TRBJ1-1; abundance: .; CDR3nt: TGTGCCAGCAGTGCGGACGCGAACACTGAAGCTTTCTTT; CDR3aa: CASSADANTEAFF
d_gene: TRBD1; v_gene: TRBV5-1; j_gene: TRBJ1-6; abundance: many; CDR3nt: TGCGCCAGCAGCTGGGACAGGGCGGGATCTGATTCACCCCTCCACTTT; CDR3aa: CASSWDRAGSDSPLHF
d_gene: .; v_gene: TRBV25-1; j_gene: TRBJ2-5; abundance: .; CDR3nt: TGTGCCAGCAGGGGAGCCCGTCTGGGAGAGACCCAGTACTTC; CDR3aa: CASRGARLGETQYF
d_gene: TRBD1; v_gene: TRBV4-3; j_gene: TRBJ2-2; abundance: few; CDR3nt: TGCGCCAGCAGCGAAGGGACAGCGAACACCGGGGAGCTGTTTTTT; CDR3aa: CASSEGTANTGELFF
d_gene: .; v_gene: TRBV5-1; j_gene: TRBJ2-3; abundance: many; CDR3nt: TGCGCCAGCAGCTTGGCGCGGGGCGTGGTGAGCACAGATACGCAGTATTTT; CDR3aa: CASSLARGVVSTDTQYF
d_gene: TRBD2; v_gene: TRBV3-1; j_gene: TRBJ2-5; abundance: .; CDR3nt: TGTGCCAGCAGCCCATATTTAGCGGGAGGATCAGAGACCCAGTACTTC; CDR3aa: CASSPYLAGGSETQYF
d_gene: TRBD1; v_gene: TRBV27; j_gene: TRBJ1-5; abundance: few; CDR3nt: TGTGCCAGCAAGGCGGGACAGGGGGCGAATCAGCCCCAGCATTTT; CDR3aa: CASKAGQGANQPQHF
d_gene: TRBD2; v_gene: TRBV10-1; j_gene: TRBJ2-3; abundance: few; CDR3nt: TGCGCCAGCAGTGATTCGGGGGGTCTAAATACGCAGTATTTT; CDR3aa: CASSDSGGLNTQYF
d_gene: TRBD1; v_gene: TRBV10-3; j_gene: TRBJ1-5; abundance: .; CDR3nt: TGTGCCATCAGTGCCGGGACAGGGGGGAGTCAGCCCCAGCATTTT; CDR3aa: CAISAGTGGSQPQHF
d_gene: .; v_gene: TRBV27; j_gene: TRBJ1-1; abundance: many; CDR3nt: TGTGCCAGCGGCCTGGGAGGTTTGAACACTGAAGCTTTCTTT; CDR3aa: CASGLGGLNTEAFF
d_gene: TRBD1; v_gene: TRBV28; j_gene: TRBJ1-5; abundance: many; CDR3nt: TGTGCCAGCAGTCCCTGGACAGGCCAGGGGAGCAATCAGCCCCAGCATTTT; CDR3aa: CASSPWTGQGSNQPQHF
d_gene: .; v_gene: TRBV9; j_gene: TRBJ2-3; abundance: few; CDR3nt: TGTGCCAGCAGCGTAGAGTGGGGGCGCACAGATACGCAGTATTTT; CDR3aa: CASSVEWGRTDTQYF
d_gene: .; v_gene: TRBV7-8; j_gene: TRBJ1-1; abundance: few; CDR3nt: TGTGCCAGCAGCATCCGGGACGTGGGCACTGAAGCTTTCTTT; CDR3aa: CASSIRDVGTEAFF
d_gene: .; v_gene: TRBV5-6; j_gene: TRBJ2-7; abundance: few; CDR3nt: TGTGCCAGCAGCTCCGGACCGACGAGCTCCTACGAGCAGTACTTC; CDR3aa: CASSSGPTSSYEQYF
d_gene: TRBD1; v_gene: TRBV29-1; j_gene: TRBJ2-3; abundance: few; CDR3nt: TGCAGCGTTGCCGGGACAGGGGGGAGCACAGATACGCAGTATTTT; CDR3aa: CSVAGTGGSTDTQYF
d_gene: .; v_gene: TRBV10-2; j_gene: TRBJ1-1; abundance: many; CDR3nt: TGCGCCAGCAGTGGGGCTCGGACACAGGACACTGAAGCTTTCTTT; CDR3aa: CASSGARTQDTEAFF
d_gene: .; v_gene: TRBV12-3/TRBV12-4; j_gene: TRBJ2-7; abundance: .; CDR3nt: TGTGCCAGCAGTTTAACCCTACAAGGGGGAACCGAGCAGTACTTC; CDR3aa: CASSLTLQGGTEQYF
d_gene: TRBD2; v_gene: TRBV3-1; j_gene: TRBJ2-1; abundance: .; CDR3nt: TGTGCCAGCAGCCGAACTAGCGGGAGGGTTTACAATGAGCAGTTCTTC; CDR3aa: CASSRTSGRVYNEQFF
d_gene: .; v_gene: TRBV29-1; j_gene: TRBJ2-1; abundance: .; CDR3nt: TGCAGCGTTGAACTGGACATAGCCTACAATGAGCAGTTCTTC; CDR3aa: CSVELDIAYNEQFF
d_gene: .; v_gene: TRBV7-2; j_gene: TRBJ2-1; abundance: few; CDR3nt: TGTGCCAGCAGCCCCATGTTGCGGGCTGAGCAGTTCTTC; CDR3aa: CASSPMLRAEQFF
d_gene: TRBD2; v_gene: TRBV6-6; j_gene: TRBJ2-7; abundance: many; CDR3nt: TGTGCCAGCAGTTACTCGCCCAGCGGGACGAGCTCCTACGAGCAGTACTTC; CDR3aa: CASSYSPSGTSSYEQYF
d_gene: .; v_gene: TRBV11-2; j_gene: TRBJ1-5; abundance: few; CDR3nt: TGTGCCAGCAGTCCCGCGGCAAATCAGCCCCAGCATTTT; CDR3aa: CASSPAANQPQHF
d_gene: TRBD1; v_gene: TRBV5-4; j_gene: TRBJ2-2; abundance: many; CDR3nt: TGTGCCAGCAGCTTGACAGGGGTTCCCGAAGAGGAGCTGTTTTTT; CDR3aa: CASSLTGVPEEELFF
d_gene: .; v_gene: TRBV12-3/TRBV12-4; j_gene: TRBJ1-3; abundance: .; CDR3nt: TGTGCCAGCAGTTTAGGAGGGGCCGGAAACACCATATATTTT; CDR3aa: CASSLGGAGNTIYF
d_gene: .; v_gene: TRBV4-1; j_gene: TRBJ2-3; abundance: .; CDR3nt: TGCGCCAGCAGCCAAGATCTTACGGTTAATACGCAGTATTTT; CDR3aa: CASSQDLTVNTQYF
d_gene: TRBD2; v_gene: TRBV6-6; j_gene: TRBJ2-3; abundance: .; CDR3nt: TGTGCCAGCAGCCTAGGCCGGGGGGCAGATACGCAGTATTTT; CDR3aa: CASSLGRGADTQYF
d_gene: .; v_gene: TRBV27; j_gene: TRBJ1-2; abundance: .; CDR3nt: TGTGCCAGCAGTTTCGGAGGGGAGGATGGCTACACCTTC; CDR3aa: CASSFGGEDGYTF